The entry below gives a single T cell receptor beta chain sequence along with its context. V shed 2 bases and J 5 bases; nucleotides not matched to a gene: 4. The germline CDR1 and CDR2 sequences are SGHRS and YFSETQ. CDR3 size: 16 residues. The sample comes from a study of blood T cell repertoires in COVID-19. Study-level background: The United States, Italy and Spain provided the acute and convalescent COVID-19 samples. Sources were T cells, B-cell-depleted T cells, or PBMCs; the material itself was cDNA or gDNA.

Original processing methods: Estimated nucleated cell counts came from reference gene primer amplification. Repertoires were generated with immunoSEQ multiplex PCR, while TCRdb's copy carries only in-frame clones and drops some. The V and J calls and the clone size are those of that table, but D and trimming were determined from the DNA. The data hold 200,000 or so clones, with less than 90% observed a single time. J is TRBJ2-1 and V is TRBV5-1; 13 nucleotides align to TRBD2. The sequenced material came from peripheral blood. The receptor's source is a man in his 70s with active or convalescent COVID-19. The CDR3 DNA follows: TGCGCCAGCAGCTTCTTGACTAGCGGGGGGAACAATGAGCAGTTCTTC. This encodes CASSFLTSGGNNEQFF. Supplemented by reference TRBV5-1 and TRBJ2-1, the full variable domain reads KAGVTQTPRYLIKTRGQQVTLSCSPISGHRSVSWYQQTPGQGLQFLFEYFSETQRNKGNFPGRFSGRQFSNSRSEMNVSTLELGDSALYLCASSFLTSGGNNEQFFGPGTRLTVL.